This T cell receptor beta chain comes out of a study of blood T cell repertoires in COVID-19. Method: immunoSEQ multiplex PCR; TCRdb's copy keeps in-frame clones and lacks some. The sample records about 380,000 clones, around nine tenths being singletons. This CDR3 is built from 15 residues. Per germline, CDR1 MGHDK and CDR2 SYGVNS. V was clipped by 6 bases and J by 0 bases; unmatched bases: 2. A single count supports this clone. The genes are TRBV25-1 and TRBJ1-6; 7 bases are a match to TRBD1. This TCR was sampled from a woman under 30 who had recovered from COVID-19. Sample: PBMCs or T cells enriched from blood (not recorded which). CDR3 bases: TGTGCCAGCAGCCGACAGGGCTCCTATAATTCACCCCTCCACTTT. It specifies CASSRQGSYNSPLHF. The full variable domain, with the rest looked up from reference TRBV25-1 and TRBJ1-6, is EADIYQTPRYLVIGTGKKITLECSQTMGHDKMYWYQQDPGMELHLIHYSYGVNSTEKGDLSSESTVSRIRTEHFPLTLESARPSHTSQYLCASSRQGSYNSPLHFGNGTRLTVT.